The clone carrying this TCR beta chain appeared many times. TCRdb analysed the 5' RACE reads with MiXCR anew, one entry per CDR3 protein. This repertoire shows 65,000 to 90,000 distinct CDR3 sequences, 12% found once; its top ten account for about 4.2%. This sample is drawn from a study of early T cells in non-severe SARS-CoV-2 infection. V lost 4 bases and J lost 2; bases outside the gene matches: 0. Germline V gene lookup returns CDR1 SQVTM and CDR2 ANQGSEA. The CDR3 is 12 amino acids. This chain connects TRBV29-1 to TRBJ2-7, with TRBD1 identical over 9 bases. The TCR was taken from an adult who was a healthcare worker with PCR-confirmed SARS-CoV-2 infection or an uninfected control (not recorded which). Sequenced: whole blood. The CDR3 loop is CSVGDRAYEQYF. The DNA for the CDR3 is TGCAGCGTTGGGGACAGGGCCTACGAGCAGTACTTC.